A single sample is the source of the 18 T cell receptor beta chains below, sequenced in a study of blood T cells in healthy people across ages (dated by TCRdb to 2015 to 2017). Libraries were built with 5' RACE. Instrument used: Illumina HiSeq 2500. A second PCR of about 7 to 12 cycles was run with a J-beta primer mix and a sample-barcoded 5' primer. In TCRdb, the public reads were trimmed at Q25 with fastp and aligned with MiXCR, with productive beta chains retained. Entries are consolidated by CDR3 protein sequence, retaining the most common genes and DNA. Across this sample there are approximately 1,000,000 distinct CDR3 sequences, with roughly two fifths seen only once. Around 12% of the sample goes to the ten largest clones. Material: blood. These receptors were taken from a man younger than 30 in good health.

The V gene is TRBV6-5, the J gene TRBJ1-2, with 8 positions matching TRBD1. The length of the CDR3 is 12 residues. V dropped 8 bases and J dropped 8; count of bases not matched to a gene: 7. CDR1 is MNHEY, CDR2 SVGAGI, per germline. CDR3 bases: TGTGCCAGCCACAGGGGGAATAGCGGCTACACCTTC. Protein sequence: CASHRGNSGYTF.

This clonotype was observed many times. CDR3 sequence reads: CASSRTGGAGDTQYF. CDR3 bases: TGTGCCAGCAGCCGGACAGGGGGCGCAGGAGATACGCAGTATTTT. The V gene is TRBV9, the J gene TRBJ2-3; 11 bases match TRBD1. The CDR3 sequence is 15 residues long. V trimming: 4 bases; J trimming: 5 bases; junction bases outside the gene matches: 6. Per germline, CDR1 SGDLS and CDR2 YYNGEE.

The chain carries TRBV6-5 and TRBJ2-7; maybe TRBD1 (6 bases). CDR1 and CDR2 from the germline V gene are MNHEY and SVGAGI. V lost 4 bases and J lost 6, with 16 bases in between. The CDR3 consists of 14 residues. CDR3 residues: CASSWSRTDSEQYF. The CDR3 bases are TGTGCCAGCAGTTGGTCCAGGACGGACAGCGAGCAGTACTTC.

The rearrangement uses TRBV3-1 and TRBJ2-3; TRBD2 is a possible D gene (7 bases). Between the trimmed V and J ends, which lost 0 bases and 8 bases, there was a span of 18 bases. Per germline, CDR1 LGHDT and CDR2 YNNKEL (reference sequence). The CDR3 spans 16 residues. CDR3 DNA: TGTGCCAGCAGCCAAGAGGTGGCGGGGGCGCGAGGTACGCAGTATTTT. Translated: CASSQEVAGARGTQYF.

This clonotype appeared a single time. The chain joins TRBV10-3 to TRBJ2-2; D call uncertain. The CDR3 is 16 residues long. Germline-derived CDR1 and CDR2 are ENHRY and SYGVKD. The germline V and J ends were trimmed by 1 base and 2 bases, with 11 bases remaining between them. As DNA, the CDR3 is TGTGCCATCAGTGAGTTTGCAGATTTTAACACCGGGGAGCTGTTTTTT. This codes for CAISEFADFNTGELFF.

The chain links TRBV20-1 to TRBJ2-1; 9 bases map to TRBD1. This CDR3 spans 14 amino acids. Germline V gives CDR1 DFQATT, CDR2 SNEGSKA (reference sequence). V lost 2 bases and J lost 6; bases outside the gene matches: 5. The CDR3 coding sequence is TGCAGTGCTAGACCGGGACAGGGTCTCAATGAGCAGTTCTTC. Its protein product is CSARPGQGLNEQFF.

This clonotype was counted a few times. This chain connects TRBV5-1 to TRBJ1-1, with 9 bases fitting TRBD1. CDR1 and CDR2 (germline): SGHRS, YFSETQ. V dropped 4 bases and J dropped 5; count of bases not matched to a gene: 9. The CDR3 loop spans 15 amino acids. The CDR3 bases are TGCGCCAGCAGCGGGGGACAGGGAGGAAGAACTGAAGCTTTCTTT. Translated: CASSGGQGGRTEAFF.

This clonotype was seen a handful of times. The chain recombines TRBV4-3 with TRBJ1-4; maybe TRBD1 (5 bases). V dropped 3 bases and J dropped 8 bases, with 16 bases sitting between them. Germline lookup yields CDR1 LGHNA and CDR2 YSLEER. This CDR3 is built from 15 residues. CDR3: CASSQGWGVLEKLFF. The CDR3 DNA follows: TGCGCCAGCAGCCAGGGTTGGGGGGTTTTGGAAAAACTGTTTTTT.

This clonotype was seen a few times. This chain uses TRBV20-1 with TRBJ1-1; D is possibly TRBD1 (5 bases). With 5 bases removed from V and 1 base from J, the gap between germline ends came to 17 bases. Germline V gene data show CDR1 as DFQATT and CDR2 as SNEGSKA (reference sequence). The CDR3 extends over 15 amino acids. Here the CDR3 reads CSALEVEGTNTEAFF. The CDR3 DNA reads as TGCAGTGCTCTGGAGGTAGAGGGGACGAACACTGAAGCTTTCTTT.

The chain is built from TRBV5-1 and TRBJ2-1; 13 bases match TRBD2. The J call may be faulty, since TRBJ2-7 better matches the DNA end. This CDR3 spans 16 amino acids. The germline CDR1 and CDR2 sequences are SGHRS and YFSETQ. CDR3 in amino acids: CASSPTSGGIYNEQYF. The CDR3 DNA is TGCGCCAGCAGCCCGACTAGCGGGGGGATCTACAATGAGCAGTACTTC.

The chain links TRBV3-1 to TRBJ1-2, with a tentative D call TRBD1 (5 bases). The CDR3 length is 13 residues. The V end lost 4 bases, the J end lost 4 bases, and 10 bases lay between the germline ends. The germline gives CDR1 LGHDT, CDR2 YNNKEL (reference sequence). The CDR3 DNA is TGTGCCAGCAGCCCCTCCGGGGCCTATGGCTACACCTTC. The encoded protein is CASSPSGAYGYTF. Using reference TRBV3-1 and TRBJ1-2 for the parts outside the CDR3, the full variable domain is DTAVSQTPKYLVTQMGNDKSIKCEQNLGHDTMYWYKQDSKKFLKIMFSYNNKELIINETVPNRFSPKSPDKAHLNLHINSLELGDSAVYFCASSPSGAYGYTFGSGTRLTVV.

This clonotype was found a few times. The chain couples TRBV20-1 to TRBJ1-2; 8 bases line up with TRBD1. This CDR3 is 15 amino acids long. Germline values: CDR1 DFQATT, CDR2 SNEGSKA (reference sequence). DNA for the CDR3: TGCAGCCCCTATTCCGGGACAGGTGATAACTATGGCTACACCTTC. Amino acid sequence: CSPYSGTGDNYGYTF.

This clonotype was seen a few times. This chain uses TRBV12-3 or TRBV12-4 with TRBJ2-1; D gene uncertain. This CDR3 has 15 amino acids. V was cut by 3 bases and J by 0 bases, with 9 bases left in between. CDR3 DNA: TGTGCCAGCAGTTTTGTCAGGAACTCCTACAATGAGCAGTTCTTC. This encodes CASSFVRNSYNEQFF.

V is TRBV29-1 and J is TRBJ1-4; TRBD1 agrees at 7 bases. CDR3 length: 14 amino acids. Germline-derived CDR1 and CDR2 are SQVTM and ANQGSEA. V dropped 4 bases and J dropped 7; count of bases not matched to a gene: 9. DNA for the CDR3: TGCAGCGTTGCCCTGCAGGGGGGGAGTGAAAAACTGTTTTTT. This sequence encodes CSVALQGGSEKLFF.

The genes are TRBV7-2 and TRBJ2-7, with D maybe TRBD1 (5 bases). This CDR3 is 16 amino acids long. CDR1 is SGHTA, CDR2 FQGNSA, per germline. V gave up 5 bases and J gave up 12 bases, with 29 bases separating them. CDR3 coding DNA: TGTGCCAGCAGCACGATTAGTGGGGCCTTCCCGGAGACCCGGTACTTC. Translated: CASSTISGAFPETRYF.

Note on this clonotype: The junction does not match germline at one end; this may be a read error. The chain joins TRBV10-3 to TRBJ2-4, with D unclear. The J call may not be correct, given that the DNA end is closer to TRBJ2-7. Germline V gene data show CDR1 as ENHRY and CDR2 as SYGVKD. The CDR3 runs to 12 residues. The CDR3 is CTISAGPYEQYF. In nucleotides, the CDR3 is TGTACCATCAGTGCCGGTCCCTACGAGCAGTACTTC.

This clonotype was counted only a few times. The chain has TRBV6-2 or TRBV6-3 and TRBJ1-2; D uncertain. Germline V gene data show CDR1 as MNHEY and CDR2 as SVGEGT. V lost 6 bases and J 2 bases, leaving 10 bases between the germline ends. The CDR3 runs 13 residues. This chain's CDR3 is CASRDDGNYGYTF. For the CDR3, the DNA is TGTGCCAGCAGAGACGACGGCAACTATGGCTACACCTTC.

A few counts support this clonotype. The CDR3 reads CASSLDLRGGRDRFF. CDR3 sequence (DNA): TGTGCCAGCAGCTTAGATTTGCGGGGGGGCCGGGATCGGTTCTTC. This chain uses TRBV7-9 with TRBJ2-1, with TRBD2 matching 9 bases. The V and J ends lost 1 base and 15 bases, in that order; junction bases with no gene match: 13. This CDR3 region has 15 residues. In germline, CDR1 is SEHNR, CDR2 FQNEAQ (reference sequence).